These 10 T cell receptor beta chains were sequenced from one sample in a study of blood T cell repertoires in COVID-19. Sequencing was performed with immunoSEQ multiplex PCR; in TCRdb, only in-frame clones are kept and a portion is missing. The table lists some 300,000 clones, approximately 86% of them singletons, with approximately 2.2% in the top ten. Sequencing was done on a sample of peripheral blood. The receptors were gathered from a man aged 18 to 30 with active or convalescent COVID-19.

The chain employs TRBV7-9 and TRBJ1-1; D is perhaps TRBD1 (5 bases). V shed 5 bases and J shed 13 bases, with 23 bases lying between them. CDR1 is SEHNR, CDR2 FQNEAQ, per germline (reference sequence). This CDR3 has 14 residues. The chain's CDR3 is CASSPAGTPNGSFF. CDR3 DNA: TGTGCCAGCAGCCCCGCCGGGACTCCCAATGGGAGTTTCTTT. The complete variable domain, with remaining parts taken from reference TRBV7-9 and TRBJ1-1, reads DTGVSQNPRHKITKRGQNVTFRCDPISEHNRLYWYRQTLGQGPEFLTYFQNEAQLEKSRLLSDRFSAERPKGSFSTLEIQRTEQGDSAMYLCASSPAGTPNGSFFGQGTRLTVV.

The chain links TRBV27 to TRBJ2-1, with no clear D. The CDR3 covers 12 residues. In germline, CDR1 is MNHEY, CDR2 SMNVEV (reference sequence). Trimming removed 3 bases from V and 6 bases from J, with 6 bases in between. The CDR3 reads CASSFRGNEQFF. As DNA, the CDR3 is TGTGCCAGCAGTTTTCGCGGCAATGAGCAGTTCTTC.

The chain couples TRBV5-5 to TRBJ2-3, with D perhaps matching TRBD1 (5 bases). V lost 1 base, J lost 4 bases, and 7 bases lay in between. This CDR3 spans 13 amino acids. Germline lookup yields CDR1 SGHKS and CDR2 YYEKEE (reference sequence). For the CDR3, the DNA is TGTGCCAGCAGCTTGACAGGTCCAGATACGCAGTATTTT. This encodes CASSLTGPDTQYF.

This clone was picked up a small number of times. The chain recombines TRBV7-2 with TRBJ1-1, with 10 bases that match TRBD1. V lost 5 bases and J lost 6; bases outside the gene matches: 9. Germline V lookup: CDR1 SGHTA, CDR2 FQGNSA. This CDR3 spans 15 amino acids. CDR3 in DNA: TGTGCCAGCAGCGTACAACCGGGACAGGGGTCTGAAGCTTTCTTT. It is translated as CASSVQPGQGSEAFF. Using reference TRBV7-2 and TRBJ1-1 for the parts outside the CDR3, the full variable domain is GAGVSQSPSNKVTEKGKDVELRCDPISGHTALYWYRQSLGQGLEFLIYFQGNSAPDKSGLPSDRFSAERTGGSVSTLTIQRTQQEDSAVYLCASSVQPGQGSEAFFGQGTRLTVV.

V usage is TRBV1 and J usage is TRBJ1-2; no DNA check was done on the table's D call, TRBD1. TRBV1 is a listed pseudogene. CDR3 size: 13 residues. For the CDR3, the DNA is TGCACCAGCAGCATTGGGGCACTCGATGGCTACACCTTC. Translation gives CTSSIGALDGYTF.

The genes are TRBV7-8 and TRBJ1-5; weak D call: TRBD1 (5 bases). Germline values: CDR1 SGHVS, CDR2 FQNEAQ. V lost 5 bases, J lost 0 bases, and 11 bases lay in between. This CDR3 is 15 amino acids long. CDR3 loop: CASSPRGGSNQPQHF. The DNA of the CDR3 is TGTGCCAGCAGCCCCCGGGGGGGTAGCAATCAGCCCCAGCATTTT.

In nucleotides, the CDR3 is TGCAGTGCCAGGGTATCGGATGGCTACACCTTC. It encodes CSARVSDGYTF. The chain combines TRBV20-1 with TRBJ1-2; D possibly corresponds to TRBD1 (5 bases). This CDR3 spans 11 amino acids. Germline-derived CDR1 and CDR2 are DFQATT and SNEGSKA (reference sequence). Trimming took 6 bases from V and 6 from J, leaving 11 bases between them.

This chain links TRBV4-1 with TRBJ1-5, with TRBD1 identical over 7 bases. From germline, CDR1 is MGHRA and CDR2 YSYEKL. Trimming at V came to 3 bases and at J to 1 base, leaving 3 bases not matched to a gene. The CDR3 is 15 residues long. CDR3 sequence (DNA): TGCGCCAGCAGCCAGGCGACAGGGAGCAATCAGCCCCAGCATTTT. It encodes CASSQATGSNQPQHF.

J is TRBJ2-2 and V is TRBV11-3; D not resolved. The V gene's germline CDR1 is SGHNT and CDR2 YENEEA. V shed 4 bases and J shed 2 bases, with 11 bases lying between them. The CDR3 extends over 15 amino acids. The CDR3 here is CASSSRNSNTGELFF. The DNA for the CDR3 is TGTGCCAGCAGCTCCCGTAATTCTAACACCGGGGAGCTGTTTTTT. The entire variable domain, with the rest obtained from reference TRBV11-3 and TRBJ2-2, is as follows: EAGVVQSPRYKIIEKKQPVAFWCNPISGHNTLYWYLQNLGQGPELLIRYENEEAVDDSQLPKDRFSAERLKGVDSTLKIQPAELGDSAVYLCASSSRNSNTGELFFGEGSRLTVL.

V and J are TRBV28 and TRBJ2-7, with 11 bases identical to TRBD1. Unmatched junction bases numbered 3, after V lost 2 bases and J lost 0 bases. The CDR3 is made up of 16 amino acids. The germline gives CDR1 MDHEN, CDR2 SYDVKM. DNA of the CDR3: TGTGCCAGCAGTTTAGGAGGGACAGGGGGCTCCTACGAGCAGTACTTC. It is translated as CASSLGGTGGSYEQYF. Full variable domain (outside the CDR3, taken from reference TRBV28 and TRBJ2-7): DVKVTQSSRYLVKRTGEKVFLECVQDMDHENMFWYRQDPGLGLRLIYFSYDVKMKEKGDIPEGYSVSREKKERFSLILESASTNQTSMYLCASSLGGTGGSYEQYFGPGTRLTVT.